Shown below are 11 T cell receptor beta chains from a single sample sequenced in a study of T cells in Graves' hyperthyroidism and ophthalmopathy. TCR beta CDR3 region amplification was performed from RNA transcripts. Primed by the HTBI set, a first-round RT-PCR was run on the TCR CDR3. Via MiXCR, TCRdb re-called the multiplex PCR reads, giving one row per CDR3 protein. The sample records about 610,000 distinct CDR3 sequences, more than 45% being singletons. The specimen sequenced was peripheral blood or thyroid tissue (not recorded which). Receptors were obtained from a woman between 18 and 29 years old with Graves' hyperthyroidism.

The chain uses TRBV29-1 and TRBJ1-2; D ambiguous. V was trimmed by 8 bases and J by 2 bases, leaving 6 bases between them. The CDR3 is made up of 10 amino acids. The germline V gene encodes CDR1 SQVTM and CDR2 ANQGSEA. The CDR3 DNA is TGCAGCCAACAGAACTATGGCTACACCTTC. Protein: CSQQNYGYTF.

The rearrangement uses TRBV5-6 and TRBJ1-5, with D possibly TRBD1 on 5 matching bases. Trimming shortened V by 4 bases and J by 4 bases, and 27 bases separated the two germline ends. The CDR3 length is 19 residues. CDR1 SGHDT and CDR2 YYEEEE come from the germline V gene. DNA for the CDR3: TGTGCCAGCAGCCACGATCAGATGTACACCGGGGGGATTAATCAGCCCCAGCATTTT. Its protein product is CASSHDQMYTGGINQPQHF.

V is TRBV20-1 and J is TRBJ1-6; D unresolved. This CDR3 spans 13 amino acids. V was trimmed by 2 bases and J by 12 bases, leaving 14 bases between them. Looked up from germline, CDR1 is DFQATT and CDR2 is SNEGSKA (reference sequence). The CDR3 is CSARPDRGLPLHF. In DNA form, the CDR3 reads TGCAGTGCTAGACCCGATCGGGGATTACCCCTCCACTTT.

The rearrangement links TRBV9 to TRBJ2-2; 14 bases map to TRBD2. Looked up from germline, CDR1 is SGDLS and CDR2 is YYNGEE. The ends lost 4 bases at V and 7 bases at J; junction bases unmatched: 15. There are 19 residues in the CDR3. The CDR3 reads CASSSTLTSGRAGDGELFF. The CDR3, as DNA: TGTGCCAGCAGCTCTACACTGACTAGCGGGAGGGCCGGGGACGGGGAGCTGTTTTTT. Combining the CDR3 with reference TRBV9 and TRBJ2-2 gives the whole variable domain DSGVTQTPKHLITATGQRVTLRCSPRSGDLSVYWYQQSLDQGLQFLIQYYNGEERAKGNILERFSAQQFPDLHSELNLSSLELGDSALYFCASSSTLTSGRAGDGELFFGEGSRLTVL.

There are many counts of this clonotype. The chain has TRBV4-1 and TRBJ1-2, with a tentative D call TRBD1 (6 bases). The CDR3 is 16 residues long. V lost 0 bases and J 3 bases, leaving 14 bases between the germline ends. Germline V lookup: CDR1 MGHRA, CDR2 YSYEKL. CDR3 sequence (DNA): TGCGCCAGCAGCCAAGAAATGGACAGTGGGTACTATGGCTACACCTTC. The encoded protein is CASSQEMDSGYYGYTF.

The rearrangement joins TRBV19 to TRBJ2-7; D might be TRBD2 (6 bases). The germline V and J ends were trimmed by 6 bases and 2 bases, with 14 bases remaining between them. Germline V gene sequence: CDR1 LNHDA, CDR2 SQIVND (reference sequence). The length of the CDR3 is 14 residues. The CDR3 bases are TGTGCCAGTAGCAGCCGTGCGGGACCCTACGAGCAGTACTTC. Residues: CASSSRAGPYEQYF.

V gene TRBV9 combines with J gene TRBJ1-2; tentatively, D is TRBD1 (5 bases). The CDR3 contains 17 residues. Looked up from germline, CDR1 is SGDLS and CDR2 is YYNGEE. The V end was cut by 5 bases, the J end by 2 bases, with 22 bases between. This CDR3 reads CASSDGIPREGNYGYTF. The CDR3 coding sequence is TGTGCCAGCAGTGATGGCATCCCCAGGGAGGGGAACTATGGCTACACCTTC.

The gene calls are TRBV20-1 and TRBJ1-6; no reliable D call. Germline CDR1 reads DFQATT; CDR2 reads SNEGSKA (reference sequence). The CDR3 has 12 residues. V shed 3 bases and J shed 14 bases, with 14 bases lying between them. CDR3 bases: TGCAGTGCTAGTGCGGATCTCATTACCCTCCACTTT. Translation gives CSASADLITLHF.

This clonotype was detected ten times or more. The V call is TRBV4-2, the J call TRBJ2-7, with D uncertain. The V and J ends lost 0 bases and 5 bases respectively, with 8 bases between them. This CDR3 comprises 13 residues. Germline V gene lookup returns CDR1 LGHNA and CDR2 YNFKEQ. Written as DNA, the CDR3 is TGTGCCAGCAGCCAAGATGTCGTAGACGAGCAGTACTTC. Protein product: CASSQDVVDEQYF.

The chain combines TRBV18 with TRBJ2-3; no definite D call. Per germline, CDR1 KGHSH and CDR2 LQKENI. Deletions cut 6 bases from V and 4 bases from J, with 11 bases between. The CDR3 runs to 13 residues. CDR3 coding DNA: TGTGCCAGCTCTCCGGGCCGGGCAGATACGCAGTATTTT. It translates to CASSPGRADTQYF.

The rearrangement joins TRBV7-9 to TRBJ2-2; a weak D match, TRBD2 (5 bases). CDR3 length equals 10 residues. The V gene lost 5 bases and the J gene lost 13 bases, with 8 bases spanning the gap. Germline lookup yields CDR1 SEHNR and CDR2 FQNEAQ (reference sequence). The CDR3 here is CASSPEGLFF. CDR3 nucleotides: TGTGCCAGCAGCCCCGAGGGGCTGTTTTTT. The full variable domain, its missing parts supplied by reference TRBV7-9 and TRBJ2-2, is DTGVSQNPRHKITKRGQNVTFRCDPISEHNRLYWYRQTLGQGPEFLTYFQNEAQLEKSRLLSDRFSAERPKGSFSTLEIQRTEQGDSAMYLCASSPEGLFFGEGSRLTVL.